One and the same sample provided the 7 T cell receptor beta chains below, sequenced in a study of T cells and Merkel cell carcinoma outcomes. Assay used: immunoSEQ multiplex PCR; TCRdb lists only in-frame clones, some missing. The sample includes about 2,000 clones, approximately 89% seen only once; the top ten take 2.4%. The sequencing input was tumor tissue from Merkel cell carcinoma. These receptors originate from a human donor with Merkel cell carcinoma.

The J gene is TRBJ2-7, the V gene TRBV2, with D hard to call. The V end was cut by 7 bases, the J end by 0 bases, with 10 bases between. The CDR3 runs to 13 residues. Germline V gene lookup returns CDR1 SNHLY and CDR2 FYNNEI. The CDR3 here is CASTEPDSYEQYF. CDR3 in DNA: TGTGCCAGCACAGAACCAGACTCCTACGAGCAGTACTTC.

The rearrangement uses TRBV20-1 and TRBJ1-1; D gene unclear. Germline CDR1 and CDR2: DFQATT and SNEGSKA (reference sequence). Trimming took off 5 bases at V and 3 bases at J, with 4 bases between the two ends. The CDR3 covers 10 residues. CDR3 in amino acids: CSAPYTEAFF. In DNA form, the CDR3 reads TGCAGTGCTCCCTACACTGAAGCTTTCTTT.

V gene TRBV9 combines with J gene TRBJ1-3; TRBD1 matches at 7 bases. J gave up 2 bases and V 0 bases, and 2 bases lay outside the gene matches. Germline-derived CDR1 and CDR2 are SGDLS and YYNGEE. This CDR3 is 15 amino acids long. The CDR3 loop reads CASSVGGGTGNTIYF. Written as DNA, the CDR3 is TGTGCCAGCAGCGTAGGAGGGGGCACTGGAAACACCATATATTTT.

This chain links TRBV10-3 with TRBJ2-5; 7 bases are a match to TRBD1. This CDR3 is built from 12 residues. The ends lost 6 bases at V and 3 bases at J; junction bases unmatched: 1. Per the germline V gene, CDR1 is ENHRY and CDR2 is SYGVKD. CDR3 nucleotide sequence: TGTGCCATCAGGGGGACAGAAGAGACCCAGTACTTC. Translation: CAIRGTEETQYF.

The chain couples TRBV6-1 to TRBJ1-1; D is unclear. CDR1 and CDR2 (germline): MNHNS, SASEGT. Trimming left V 3 bases short and J 0 bases short, with 5 bases between. The length of the CDR3 is 13 residues. CDR3 sequence: CASSEFLNTEAFF. Here the CDR3 DNA reads TGTGCCAGCAGTGAGTTCCTGAACACTGAAGCTTTCTTT.

A note on this clone: An end of the junction differs from the germline gene, which may be a read error. CDR3 DNA sequence: TGTGCCACCCCCCGGGGGCTATCAGATATGCAGTATTTT. Its translation is CATPRGLSDMQYF. V and J are TRBV2 and TRBJ2-3; the D gene could be TRBD1 or TRBD2 (6 bases each). The CDR3 has 13 amino acids. CDR1 and CDR2 from the germline V gene are SNHLY and FYNNEI.

The chain carries TRBV19 and TRBJ2-6; no definite D call. Germline loops: CDR1 LNHDA, CDR2 SQIVND (reference sequence). Trimming stripped 4 bases from V and 5 bases from J, with 21 bases between. This CDR3 has 18 amino acids. This CDR3 reads CASSSLRQSQSRANVLTF. Here the CDR3 DNA reads TGTGCCAGTAGTAGTTTAAGACAATCACAAAGTCGGGCCAACGTCCTGACTTTC.